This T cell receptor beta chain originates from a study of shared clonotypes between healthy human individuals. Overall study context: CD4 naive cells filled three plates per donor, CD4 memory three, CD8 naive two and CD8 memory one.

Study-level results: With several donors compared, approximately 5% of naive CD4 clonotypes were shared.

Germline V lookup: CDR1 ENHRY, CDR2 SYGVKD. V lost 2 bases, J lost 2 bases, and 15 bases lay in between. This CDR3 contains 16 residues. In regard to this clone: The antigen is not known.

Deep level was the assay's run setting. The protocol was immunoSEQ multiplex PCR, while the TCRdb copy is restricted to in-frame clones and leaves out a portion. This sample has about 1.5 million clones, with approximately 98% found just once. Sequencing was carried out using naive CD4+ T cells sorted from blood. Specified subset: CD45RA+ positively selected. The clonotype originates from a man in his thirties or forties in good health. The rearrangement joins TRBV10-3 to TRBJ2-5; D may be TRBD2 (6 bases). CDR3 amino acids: CAISEVGGLTQETQYF. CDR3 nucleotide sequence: TGTGCCATCAGTGAGGTCGGAGGGCTAACTCAAGAGACCCAGTACTTC.